Included here is one T cell receptor beta chain sequence, with context. The source of the sample is a study of early T cells in non-severe SARS-CoV-2 infection. Overall study: Sequenced bulk RNA came from whole blood that was unsorted, and chains were unpaired.

As part of library construction, unique molecular identifiers were attached to individual cDNA molecules. TCRdb called the 5' RACE reads again in MiXCR, with one record for every CDR3 protein. Seen here are roughly 47,000 distinct CDR3 sequences, under 7% observed once, and the top ten hold 2.8%. Looked up from germline, CDR1 is LGHNA and CDR2 is YSLEER. V lost 0 bases, J lost 1 base, and 9 bases lay in between. The CDR3 length is 15 residues. Source: whole blood, taken at baseline. The clonotype originates from an adult who was a healthcare worker with PCR-confirmed SARS-CoV-2 infection or an uninfected control (not recorded which). The chain joins TRBV4-3 to TRBJ1-1; D call uncertain. CDR3: CASSQDLDGNTEAFF. The CDR3 coding sequence is TGCGCCAGCAGCCAAGATCTGGACGGGAACACTGAAGCTTTCTTT.